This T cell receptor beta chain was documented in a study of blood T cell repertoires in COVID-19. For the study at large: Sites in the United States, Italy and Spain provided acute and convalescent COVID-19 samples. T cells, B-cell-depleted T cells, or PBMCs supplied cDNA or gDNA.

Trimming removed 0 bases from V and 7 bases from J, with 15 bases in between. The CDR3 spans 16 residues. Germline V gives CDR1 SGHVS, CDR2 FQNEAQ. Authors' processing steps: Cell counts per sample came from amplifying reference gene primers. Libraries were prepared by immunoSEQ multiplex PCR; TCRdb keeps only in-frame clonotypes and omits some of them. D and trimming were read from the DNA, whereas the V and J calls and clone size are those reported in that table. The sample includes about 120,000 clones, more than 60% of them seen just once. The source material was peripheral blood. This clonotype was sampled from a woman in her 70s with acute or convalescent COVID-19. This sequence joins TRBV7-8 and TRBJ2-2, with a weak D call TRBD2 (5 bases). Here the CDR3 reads CASSLAWASSGGELFF. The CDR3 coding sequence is TGTGCCAGCAGCTTAGCATGGGCTAGCTCCGGCGGGGAGCTGTTTTTT.